The next 25 T cell receptor beta chains were all read from a single sample in a study of blood T cells in healthy people across ages. Sample-barcoded 5' priming and a J-beta primer mix drove a second PCR of roughly 6 to 12 cycles. TCRdb reprocessed the 5' RACE reads via MiXCR and lists one record per CDR3 protein. The sample records approximately 800,000 distinct CDR3 sequences, around 25% being singletons. The same specimen was also included in a second study, on T cells of mothers and their children.

The sample consisted of blood. The receptors were gathered from a boy under 18 in good health.

The chain couples TRBV2 to TRBJ1-2; TRBD1 might be the D (5 bases). The CDR3 is 13 amino acids. Trimming pared 4 bases from V and 4 bases from J, leaving 10 bases between. Germline loops: CDR1 SNHLY, CDR2 FYNNEI. This chain's CDR3 is CASSVDTFYGYTF. The CDR3 nucleotides read TGTGCCAGCAGTGTGGACACTTTCTATGGCTACACCTTC.

The chain combines TRBV2 with TRBJ1-1; 7 bases map to TRBD1. V lost 5 bases, J lost 5 bases, and 8 bases stayed unmatched. Germline CDR1 reads SNHLY; CDR2 reads FYNNEI. This CDR3 contains 14 residues. The CDR3 nucleotides read TGTGCCAGCAGTCCACTTACAGGGGAAACTGAAGCTTTCTTT. Amino acid sequence: CASSPLTGETEAFF.

V and J are TRBV21-1 and TRBJ2-5; the DNA was not used to check the table's D call, TRBD2. The J call may not be correct, given that the DNA end is closer to TRBJ2-7. TRBV21-1 is annotated as a pseudogene. CDR3 length: 16 amino acids. DNA of the CDR3: TGTGCCAGCAGCAATGTCTTAAGGAGGGCCAACTACGAGCAGTACTTC. Residues: CASSNVLRRANYEQYF.

Only a few counts were recorded for this clonotype. V usage is TRBV7-9 and J usage is TRBJ1-2; D is possibly TRBD1 (5 bases). The germline V gene encodes CDR1 SEHNR and CDR2 FQNEAQ (reference sequence). Deletions cut 1 base from V and 7 bases from J, with 10 bases between. CDR3 length: 13 amino acids. The CDR3 region has the DNA TGTGCCAGCAGCTTAGATTCGGGACTTGGCTACACCTTC. Amino acid sequence: CASSLDSGLGYTF.

The rearrangement uses TRBV18 and TRBJ2-5; 10 bases match TRBD1. The J call is doubtful: the DNA matches TRBJ2-1 better. Germline V lookup: CDR1 KGHSH, CDR2 LQKENI. This CDR3 contains 11 residues. CDR3 bases: TGTGCCAGCTCGACAGGGGGCGAGCAGTTCTTC. Encoded protein: CASSTGGEQFF.

The chain has TRBV7-2 and TRBJ1-5, with TRBD1 as a possible D gene (6 bases). V shed 3 bases and J shed 3 bases, with 12 bases lying between them. The CDR3 is made up of 15 amino acids. CDR1 and CDR2 (germline): SGHTA, FQGNSA. CDR3 DNA: TGTGCCAGCAGCTTCTCCGGGACACCCAATCAGCCCCAGCATTTT. It codes for CASSFSGTPNQPQHF.

At least ten counts were recorded for this clonotype. The J gene is TRBJ1-5, the V gene TRBV4-2, with D perhaps TRBD1 (6 bases). V was cut by 2 bases and J by 8 bases, with 16 bases left in between. The V gene's germline CDR1 is LGHNA and CDR2 YNFKEQ. The CDR3 has 15 residues. DNA of the CDR3: TGTGCCAGCAGCCAACTCTCGGGGGGCCGGGAGCCCCAGCATTTT. It encodes CASSQLSGGREPQHF.

V and J are TRBV7-2 and TRBJ2-5; weak D call: TRBD2 (6 bases). This CDR3 spans 15 amino acids. From germline, CDR1 is SGHTA and CDR2 FQGNSA. V lost 0 bases and J lost 5, with 13 bases in between. CDR3 amino acids: CASSLASAGIETQYF. The CDR3 nucleotides read TGTGCCAGCAGCTTAGCGTCGGCGGGAATCGAGACCCAGTACTTC.

With respect to this clonotype: The junction does not match germline at one end; this may be a read error. The J gene is TRBJ1-1, the V gene TRBV13; maybe TRBD1 (5 bases). CDR3 size: 16 residues. Per the germline V gene, CDR1 is PRHDT and CDR2 is FYEKMQ (reference sequence). The CDR3 DNA sequence: TGTGCCAGCAGCAGCGACCGGAGGGGAACTAACACTAAAGCTTTCTTT. Its translation: CASSSDRRGTNTKAFF.

This clonotype was counted many times. The V gene is TRBV7-2, the J gene TRBJ2-3; a weak D match, TRBD2 (6 bases). CDR1 and CDR2 (germline): SGHTA, FQGNSA. The V gene lost 6 bases and the J gene lost 0 bases, with 13 bases spanning the gap. The CDR3 extends over 15 amino acids. This CDR3 reads CASRASATSTDTQYF. The CDR3 DNA sequence: TGTGCCAGCAGGGCTAGCGCAACTAGCACAGATACGCAGTATTTT.

This clonotype was recorded a few times. The chain is built from TRBV7-2 and TRBJ2-7; D remains unclear. Germline V gene data show CDR1 as SGHTA and CDR2 as FQGNSA. The CDR3 loop spans 12 amino acids. With 5 bases removed from V and 6 bases from J, the gap between germline ends came to 11 bases. CDR3 loop: CASSDFRREQYF. The CDR3 DNA sequence: TGTGCCAGCAGCGATTTCCGGCGCGAGCAGTACTTC.

This clonotype was counted only a few times. The chain has TRBV7-9 and TRBJ2-1, with D tentatively TRBD1 (5 bases). Trimming removed 4 bases from V and 8 bases from J, with 15 bases in between. This CDR3 contains 14 residues. Germline V gene lookup returns CDR1 SEHNR and CDR2 FQNEAQ (reference sequence). CDR3 nucleotide sequence: TGTGCCAGCAGCTGGTCCAGGGTTGAAGATGAGCAGTTCTTC. Its protein product is CASSWSRVEDEQFF.

A few counts support this clonotype. The junction does not match germline at one end; this may be a read error. The chain carries TRBV6-2 or TRBV6-3 and TRBJ2-1; no definite D call. The CDR3 totals 11 residues. Germline CDR1 reads MNHEY; CDR2 reads SVGEGT. CDR3 sequence: CASSFSNEQLF. In nucleotides, the CDR3 is TGTGCCAGCAGTTTCTCCAATGAGCAGCTCTTC.

The rearrangement links TRBV7-8 to TRBJ2-1, with D possibly called TRBD1 or TRBD2 (5 bases each). The CDR3 consists of 13 residues. Looked up from germline, CDR1 is SGHVS and CDR2 is FQNEAQ. V was trimmed by 1 base and J by 9 bases, leaving 10 bases between them. The CDR3 nucleotides read TGTGCCAGCAGCTTAGGTCTAGGGACTGAGCAGTTCTTC. Its translation is CASSLGLGTEQFF.

The V gene is TRBV20-1, the J gene TRBJ2-1; a possible D gene is TRBD2 (7 bases). This CDR3 spans 14 amino acids. CDR1 is DFQATT and CDR2 is SNEGSKA in the germline V gene (reference sequence). This CDR3 is CGGGEGESYNEQFF. CDR3 DNA: TGCGGCGGTGGGGAGGGGGAATCCTACAATGAGCAGTTCTTC.

This clonotype was detected a few times. The chain couples TRBV18 to TRBJ2-5; 7 positions match TRBD1. The J segment lost 3 bases and the V segment lost 2 bases, leaving 3 bases of the junction unmatched. Germline V gene sequence: CDR1 KGHSH, CDR2 LQKENI. CDR3 length: 14 amino acids. The CDR3 DNA reads as TGTGCCAGCTCACCAGCCACAGGGGAAGAGACCCAGTACTTC. Protein: CASSPATGEETQYF. Looking up the rest from reference TRBV18 and TRBJ2-5 gives the full variable domain: NAGVMQNPRHLVRRRGQEARLRCSPMKGHSHVYWYRQLPEEGLKFMVYLQKENIIDESGMPKERFSAEFPKEGPSILRIQQVVRGDSAAYFCASSPATGEETQYFGPGTRLLVL.

This chain connects TRBV6-2 or TRBV6-3 to TRBJ2-7; D is unresolved. The CDR3 extends over 12 amino acids. Trimming shortened V by 2 bases and J by 5 bases, and 7 bases separated the two germline ends. Looked up from germline, CDR1 is MNHEY and CDR2 is SVGEGT. The CDR3 loop is CASSYGVDEQYF. The CDR3 bases are TGTGCCAGCAGTTACGGGGTTGACGAGCAGTACTTC.

This clonotype was observed a few times. The V gene is TRBV7-6, the J gene TRBJ2-3; 9 positions agree with TRBD2. CDR3 length equals 15 residues. V shed 5 bases, J shed 3 bases, and the junction held 6 bases outside the gene matches. Germline-derived CDR1 and CDR2 are SGHVS and FNYEAQ. CDR3 sequence: CASSPYSGSTDTQYF. The CDR3 DNA follows: TGTGCCAGCAGCCCATATAGCGGGAGTACAGATACGCAGTATTTT.

This clonotype was seen a handful of times. The chain couples TRBV29-1 to TRBJ2-1, with TRBD1 matching over 7 bases. Germline V gene data show CDR1 as SQVTM and CDR2 as ANQGSEA. V shed 7 bases, J shed 8 bases, and the junction held 14 bases outside the gene matches. This CDR3 spans 14 amino acids. The CDR3 here is CSAGATGHGDEQFF. Written as DNA, the CDR3 is TGCAGCGCTGGGGCGACAGGGCATGGAGATGAGCAGTTCTTC.

The V gene is TRBV5-1, the J gene TRBJ2-7, with D possibly matching TRBD1 (6 bases). V was pared by 0 bases and J by 3 bases, with 10 bases between. In germline, CDR1 is SGHRS, CDR2 YFSETQ. This CDR3 has 14 amino acids. CDR3 loop: CASSLDRENYEQYF. In nucleotides, the CDR3 is TGCGCCAGCAGCTTGGACAGGGAGAACTACGAGCAGTACTTC. Full variable domain (missing parts from reference TRBV5-1 and TRBJ2-7): KAGVTQTPRYLIKTRGQQVTLSCSPISGHRSVSWYQQTPGQGLQFLFEYFSETQRNKGNFPGRFSGRQFSNSRSEMNVSTLELGDSALYLCASSLDRENYEQYFGPGTRLTVT.

This rearrangement joins TRBV7-9 to TRBJ1-2; weak D call: TRBD1 (5 bases). V was pared by 6 bases and J by 6 bases, with 14 bases between. The CDR3 contains 13 residues. The germline gives CDR1 SEHNR, CDR2 FQNEAQ (reference sequence). Here the CDR3 reads CASSKDPGNGYTF. In nucleotides, the CDR3 is TGTGCCAGCAGTAAAGATCCAGGGAATGGCTACACCTTC.

This sequence joins TRBV7-9 and TRBJ1-2; D is ambiguous. This CDR3 has 11 amino acids. V was cut by 9 bases and J by 8 bases, with 13 bases left in between. Germline V gene sequence: CDR1 SEHNR, CDR2 FQNEAQ (reference sequence). CDR3 DNA: TGTGCCAGTACCAACAGATCGGGCTACACCTTC. Amino acids: CASTNRSGYTF.

In DNA, the CDR3 is TGTGCCAGCGGTAACTTCACATCCAGCCTCAGTTATACGCAGTATTTT. Encoded protein: CASGNFTSSLSYTQYF. This sequence joins TRBV28 and TRBJ2-3; no reliable D call. The CDR3 loop spans 16 amino acids. Germline V gene sequence: CDR1 MDHEN, CDR2 SYDVKM. V was pared by 8 bases and J by 7 bases, with 25 bases between.

The chain uses TRBV20-1 and TRBJ1-1; tentatively, D is TRBD1 (5 bases). The germline gives CDR1 DFQATT, CDR2 SNEGSKA (reference sequence). The CDR3 runs to 15 residues. V dropped 3 bases and J dropped 3 bases, with 17 bases sitting between them. The CDR3 DNA sequence: TGCAGTGCTAGGGGGGGAACAGGACGATACACTGAAGCTTTCTTT. Its translation is CSARGGTGRYTEAFF.

Only a few counts were recorded for this clonotype. This chain connects TRBV28 to TRBJ2-7; D may match TRBD1 or TRBD2 (5 bases each). CDR3 size: 15 residues. Germline CDR1 is MDHEN and CDR2 is SYDVKM. The V end was cut by 5 bases, the J end by 5 bases, with 19 bases between. Written as DNA, the CDR3 is TGTGCCAGCAGTCCCTCGGGGCGAGGTGGTGACGAGCAGTACTTC. Protein product: CASSPSGRGGDEQYF.